One T cell receptor (beta chain) is described in this entry. These data originate in a study of blood T cell repertoires in COVID-19. About the research overall: Samples taken during acute and convalescent COVID-19 were collected in the United States, Italy and Spain.

The germline V gene encodes CDR1 KGHSH and CDR2 LQKENI. The germline V and J ends were trimmed by 4 bases and 8 bases, with 23 bases remaining between them. The CDR3 totals 16 residues. Methods used by the authors: Amplification of reference gene primers was used by the study to estimate nucleated cell counts. Sequencing was performed with immunoSEQ multiplex PCR; in TCRdb, only in-frame clones are kept and a portion is missing. For V, J and clone size, that table is used; D and trimming come from the DNA. The sample holds 90,000 to 120,000 clones, 70% to 90% seen once. The sequence was collected from a man in his forties or fifties with active or convalescent COVID-19. The chain combines TRBV18 with TRBJ1-1; D possibly corresponds to TRBD1 (5 bases). Sequenced material: peripheral blood. The CDR3 protein is CASSQPTGGTSREAFF. For the CDR3, the DNA is TGTGCCAGCTCACAACCGACGGGGGGGACGAGTAGAGAAGCTTTCTTT. The complete variable domain, with remaining parts taken from reference TRBV18 and TRBJ1-1, reads NAGVMQNPRHLVRRRGQEARLRCSPMKGHSHVYWYRQLPEEGLKFMVYLQKENIIDESGMPKERFSAEFPKEGPSILRIQQVVRGDSAAYFCASSQPTGGTSREAFFGQGTRLTVV.